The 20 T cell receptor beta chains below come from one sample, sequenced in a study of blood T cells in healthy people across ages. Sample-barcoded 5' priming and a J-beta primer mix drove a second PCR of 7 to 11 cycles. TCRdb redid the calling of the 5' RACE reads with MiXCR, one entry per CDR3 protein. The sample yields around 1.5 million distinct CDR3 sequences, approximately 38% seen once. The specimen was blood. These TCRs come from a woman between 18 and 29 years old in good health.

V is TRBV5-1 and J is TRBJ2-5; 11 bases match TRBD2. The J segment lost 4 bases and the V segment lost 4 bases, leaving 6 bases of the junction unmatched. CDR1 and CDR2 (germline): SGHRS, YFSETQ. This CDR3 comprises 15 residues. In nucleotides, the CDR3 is TGCGCCAGCAGCACCGGGACTAGCGGCGGAGAGACCCAGTACTTC. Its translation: CASSTGTSGGETQYF. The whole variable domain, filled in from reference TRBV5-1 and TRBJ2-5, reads KAGVTQTPRYLIKTRGQQVTLSCSPISGHRSVSWYQQTPGQGLQFLFEYFSETQRNKGNFPGRFSGRQFSNSRSEMNVSTLELGDSALYLCASSTGTSGGETQYFGPGTRLLVL.

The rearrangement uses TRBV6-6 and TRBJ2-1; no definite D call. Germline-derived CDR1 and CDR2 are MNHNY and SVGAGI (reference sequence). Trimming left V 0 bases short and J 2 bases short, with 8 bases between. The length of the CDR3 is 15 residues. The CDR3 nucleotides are TGTGCCAGCAGTTACTCGGTAGATCCCTACAATGAGCAGTTCTTC. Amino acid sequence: CASSYSVDPYNEQFF.

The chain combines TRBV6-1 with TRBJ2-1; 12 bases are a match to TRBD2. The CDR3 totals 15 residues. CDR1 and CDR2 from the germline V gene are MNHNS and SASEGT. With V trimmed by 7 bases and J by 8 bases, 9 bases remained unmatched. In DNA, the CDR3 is TGTGCCAGCACTGCCGCGACTAGCGGGGGCTATGAGCAGTTCTTC. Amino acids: CASTAATSGGYEQFF.

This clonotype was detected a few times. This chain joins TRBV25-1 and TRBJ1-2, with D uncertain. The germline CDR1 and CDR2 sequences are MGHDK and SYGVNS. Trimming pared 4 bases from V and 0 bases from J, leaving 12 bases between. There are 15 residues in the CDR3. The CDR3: CASSASGVANYGYTF. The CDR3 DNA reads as TGTGCCAGCAGTGCTTCCGGGGTAGCTAACTATGGCTACACCTTC.

The CDR3 coding sequence is TGTGCCAGCAGCAAATCTAAAGGACAGCTCCACTACGAGCAGTACTTC. This sequence encodes CASSKSKGQLHYEQYF. The V and J genes are TRBV6-5 and TRBJ2-5; the D gene is possibly TRBD1 (6 bases). The end of the DNA aligns better with TRBJ2-7, so the J call may be wrong. This CDR3 has 16 amino acids. Per the germline V gene, CDR1 is MNHEY and CDR2 is SVGAGI.

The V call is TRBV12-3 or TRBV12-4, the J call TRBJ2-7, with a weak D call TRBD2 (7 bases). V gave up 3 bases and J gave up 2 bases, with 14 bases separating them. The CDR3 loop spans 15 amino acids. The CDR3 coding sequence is TGTGCCAGCAGTTTTTCTCGGGGGGCAACCTACGAGCAGTACTTC. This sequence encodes CASSFSRGATYEQYF.

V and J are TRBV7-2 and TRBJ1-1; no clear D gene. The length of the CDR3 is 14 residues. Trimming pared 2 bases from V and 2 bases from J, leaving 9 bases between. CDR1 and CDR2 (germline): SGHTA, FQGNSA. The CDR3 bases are TGTGCCAGCAGCTTATCGGCGGGCAACACTGAAGCTTTCTTT. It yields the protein CASSLSAGNTEAFF. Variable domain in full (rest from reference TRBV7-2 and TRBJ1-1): GAGVSQSPSNKVTEKGKDVELRCDPISGHTALYWYRQSLGQGLEFLIYFQGNSAPDKSGLPSDRFSAERTGGSVSTLTIQRTQQEDSAVYLCASSLSAGNTEAFFGQGTRLTVV.

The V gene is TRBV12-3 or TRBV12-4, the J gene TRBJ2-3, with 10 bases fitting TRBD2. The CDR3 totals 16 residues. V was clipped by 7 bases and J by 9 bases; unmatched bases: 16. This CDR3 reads CASTPGLADMTGTQYF. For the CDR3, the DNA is TGTGCCAGCACCCCTGGACTAGCGGATATGACAGGCACGCAGTATTTT.

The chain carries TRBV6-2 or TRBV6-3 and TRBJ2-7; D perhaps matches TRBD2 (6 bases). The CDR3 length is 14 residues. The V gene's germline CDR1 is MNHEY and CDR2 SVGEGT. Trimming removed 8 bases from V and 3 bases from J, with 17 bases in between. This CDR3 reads CASGARQGLYEQYF. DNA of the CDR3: TGTGCCAGCGGAGCCAGGCAGGGACTCTACGAGCAGTACTTC.

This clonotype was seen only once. The CDR3 DNA is TGTGCCAGCAGCTTACTAGCGGGGCCGGCCGATGAGCAGTTCTTC. It encodes CASSLLAGPADEQFF. The chain couples TRBV11-2 to TRBJ2-1; 9 nucleotides line up with TRBD2. Trimming at V came to 2 bases and at J to 8 bases, leaving 7 bases not matched to a gene. CDR1 is SGHAT and CDR2 is FQNNGV in the germline V gene. This CDR3 contains 15 residues.

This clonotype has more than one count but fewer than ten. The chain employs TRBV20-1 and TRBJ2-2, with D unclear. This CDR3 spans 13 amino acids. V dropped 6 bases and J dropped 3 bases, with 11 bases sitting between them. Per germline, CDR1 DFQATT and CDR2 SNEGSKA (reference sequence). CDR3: CSATLGYTGELFF. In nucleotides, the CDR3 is TGCAGTGCGACTTTAGGATACACCGGGGAGCTGTTTTTT.

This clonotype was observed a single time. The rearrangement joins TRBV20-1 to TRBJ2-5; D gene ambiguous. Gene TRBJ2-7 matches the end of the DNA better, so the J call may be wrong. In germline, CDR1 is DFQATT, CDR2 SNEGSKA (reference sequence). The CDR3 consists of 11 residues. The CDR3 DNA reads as TGCAGTGCTAGGGCCCTCTGCGAGCAGTACTTC. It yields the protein CSARALCEQYF.

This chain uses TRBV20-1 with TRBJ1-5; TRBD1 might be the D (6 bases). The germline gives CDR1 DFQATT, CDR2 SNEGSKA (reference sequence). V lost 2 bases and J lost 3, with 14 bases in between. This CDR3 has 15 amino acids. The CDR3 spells CSARQGWDHNQPQHF. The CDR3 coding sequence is TGCAGTGCTAGACAGGGGTGGGACCACAATCAGCCCCAGCATTTT.

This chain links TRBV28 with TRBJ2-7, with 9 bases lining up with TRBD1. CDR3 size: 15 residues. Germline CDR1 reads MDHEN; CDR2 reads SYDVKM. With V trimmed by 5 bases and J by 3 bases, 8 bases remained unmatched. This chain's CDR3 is CASSGGTGRVYEQYF. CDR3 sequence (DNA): TGTGCCAGCAGTGGGGGGACAGGGCGAGTCTACGAGCAGTACTTC.

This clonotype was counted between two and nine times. In nucleotides, the CDR3 is TGTGCCAGCAGTTCAACAGGCAATTCACCCCTCCACTTT. This translates into CASSSTGNSPLHF. This chain uses TRBV27 with TRBJ1-6; maybe TRBD1 (5 bases). V was pared by 4 bases and J by 7 bases, with 8 bases between. From germline, CDR1 is MNHEY and CDR2 SMNVEV (reference sequence). This CDR3 is 13 amino acids long.

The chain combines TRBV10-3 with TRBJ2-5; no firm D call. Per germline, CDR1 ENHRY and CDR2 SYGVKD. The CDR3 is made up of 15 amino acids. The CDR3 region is CTVSESMGSQETQYF. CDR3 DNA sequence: TGTACCGTCAGTGAGTCGATGGGCAGTCAAGAGACCCAGTACTTC.

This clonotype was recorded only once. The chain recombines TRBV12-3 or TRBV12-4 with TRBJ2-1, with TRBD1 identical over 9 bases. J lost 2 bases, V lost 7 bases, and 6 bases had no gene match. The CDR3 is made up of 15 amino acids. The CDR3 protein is CASTNTGGPYNEQFF. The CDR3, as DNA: TGTGCCAGCACGAACACAGGGGGCCCCTACAATGAGCAGTTCTTC.

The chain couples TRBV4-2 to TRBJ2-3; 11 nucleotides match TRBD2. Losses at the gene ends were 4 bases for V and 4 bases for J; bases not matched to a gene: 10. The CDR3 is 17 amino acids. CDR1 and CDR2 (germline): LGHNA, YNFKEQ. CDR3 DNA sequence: TGTGCCAGCAGCCTGATAGCGGGGGGGCCGGTTCCAGATACGCAGTATTTT. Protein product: CASSLIAGGPVPDTQYF.

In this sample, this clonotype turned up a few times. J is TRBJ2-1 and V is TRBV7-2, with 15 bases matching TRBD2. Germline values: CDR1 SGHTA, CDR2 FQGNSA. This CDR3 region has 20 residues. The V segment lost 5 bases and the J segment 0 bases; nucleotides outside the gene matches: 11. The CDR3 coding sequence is TGTGCCAGCAGCCCCGGGACTAGCGGGAGGTCAATAAGCTCCTACAATGAGCAGTTCTTC. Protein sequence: CASSPGTSGRSISSYNEQFF.

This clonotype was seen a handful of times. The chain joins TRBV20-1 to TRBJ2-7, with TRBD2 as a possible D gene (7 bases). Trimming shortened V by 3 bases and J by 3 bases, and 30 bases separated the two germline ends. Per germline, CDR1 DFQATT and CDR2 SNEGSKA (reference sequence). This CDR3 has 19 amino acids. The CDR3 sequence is CSASAPQGLRGGDNYEQYF. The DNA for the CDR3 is TGCAGTGCTAGTGCCCCGCAAGGGCTGAGGGGGGGGGACAACTACGAGCAGTACTTC.